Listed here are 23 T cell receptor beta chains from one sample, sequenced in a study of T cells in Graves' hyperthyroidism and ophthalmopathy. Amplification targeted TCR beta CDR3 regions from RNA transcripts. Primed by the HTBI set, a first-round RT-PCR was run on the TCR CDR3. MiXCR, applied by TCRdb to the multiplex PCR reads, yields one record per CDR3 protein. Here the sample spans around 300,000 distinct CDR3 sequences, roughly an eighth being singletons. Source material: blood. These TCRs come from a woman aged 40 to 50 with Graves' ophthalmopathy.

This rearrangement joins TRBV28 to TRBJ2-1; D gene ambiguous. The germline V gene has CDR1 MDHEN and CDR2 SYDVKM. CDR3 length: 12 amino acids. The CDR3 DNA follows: TGTGGGACGCAGGTACCGTACAATGAGCAGTTCTTC. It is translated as CGTQVPYNEQFF.

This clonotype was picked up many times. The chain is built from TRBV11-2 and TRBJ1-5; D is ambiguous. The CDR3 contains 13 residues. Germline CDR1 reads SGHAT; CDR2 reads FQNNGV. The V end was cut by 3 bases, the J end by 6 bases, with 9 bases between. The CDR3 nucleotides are TGTGCCAGCAGCTTGGCGAGTGGTCAGCCCCAGCATTTT. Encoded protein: CASSLASGQPQHF.

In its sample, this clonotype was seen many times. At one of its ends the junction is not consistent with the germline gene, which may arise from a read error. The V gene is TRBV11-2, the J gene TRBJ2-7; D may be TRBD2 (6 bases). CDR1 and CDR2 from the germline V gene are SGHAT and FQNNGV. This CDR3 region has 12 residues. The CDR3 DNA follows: TGTGCCAGCAGCCGGGACTCCAACGAGCAGTACTTC. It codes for CASSRDSNEQYF.

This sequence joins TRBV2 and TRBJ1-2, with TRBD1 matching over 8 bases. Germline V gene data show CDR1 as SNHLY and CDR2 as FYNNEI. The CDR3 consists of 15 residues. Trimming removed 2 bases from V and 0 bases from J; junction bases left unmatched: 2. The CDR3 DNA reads TGTGCCAGCAGTGAATTCAGGGGGCCTAACTATGGCTACACCTTC. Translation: CASSEFRGPNYGYTF.

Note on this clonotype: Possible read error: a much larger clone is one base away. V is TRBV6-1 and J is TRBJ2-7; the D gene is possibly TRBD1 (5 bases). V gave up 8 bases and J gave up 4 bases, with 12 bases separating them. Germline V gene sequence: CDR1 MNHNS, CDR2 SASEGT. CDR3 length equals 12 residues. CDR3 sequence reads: CASRDSLYEQYF. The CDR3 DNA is TGTGCCAGCCGCGACAGTCTTTACGAGCAGTACTTC.

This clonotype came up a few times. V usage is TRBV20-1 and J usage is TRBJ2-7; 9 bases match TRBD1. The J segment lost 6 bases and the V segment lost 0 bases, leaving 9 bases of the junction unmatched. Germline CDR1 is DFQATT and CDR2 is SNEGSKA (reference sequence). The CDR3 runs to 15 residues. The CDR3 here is CSAREPGQGGREQYF. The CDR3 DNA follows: TGCAGTGCTAGAGAGCCGGGACAGGGAGGTCGCGAGCAGTACTTC.

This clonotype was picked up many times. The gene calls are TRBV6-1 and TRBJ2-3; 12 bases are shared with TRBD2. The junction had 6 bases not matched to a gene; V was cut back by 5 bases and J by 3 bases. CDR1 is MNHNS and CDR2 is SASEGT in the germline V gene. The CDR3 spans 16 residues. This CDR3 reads CASSTTSGGRTDTQYF. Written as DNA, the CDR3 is TGTGCCAGCAGTACAACTAGCGGGGGGAGGACAGATACGCAGTATTTT.

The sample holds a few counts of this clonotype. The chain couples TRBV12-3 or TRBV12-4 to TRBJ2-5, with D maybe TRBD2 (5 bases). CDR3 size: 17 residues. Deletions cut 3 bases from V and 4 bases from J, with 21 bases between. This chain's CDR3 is CASSFVIGLPLVETQYF. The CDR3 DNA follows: TGTGCCAGCAGTTTCGTTATAGGGCTCCCACTAGTAGAGACCCAGTACTTC.

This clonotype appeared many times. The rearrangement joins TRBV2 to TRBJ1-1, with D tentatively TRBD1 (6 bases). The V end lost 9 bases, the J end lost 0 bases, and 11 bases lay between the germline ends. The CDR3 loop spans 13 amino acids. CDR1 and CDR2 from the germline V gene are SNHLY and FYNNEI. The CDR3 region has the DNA TGTGCCAGTAGGACAGACATGAACACTGAAGCTTTCTTT. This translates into CASRTDMNTEAFF.

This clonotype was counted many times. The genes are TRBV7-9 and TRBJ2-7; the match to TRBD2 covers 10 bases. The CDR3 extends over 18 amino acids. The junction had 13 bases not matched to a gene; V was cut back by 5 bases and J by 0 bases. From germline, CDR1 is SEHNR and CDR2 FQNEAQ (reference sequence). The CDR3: CASSPTGSGGANSYEQYF. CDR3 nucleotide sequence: TGTGCCAGCAGCCCGACGGGGAGCGGGGGGGCGAACTCCTACGAGCAGTACTTC. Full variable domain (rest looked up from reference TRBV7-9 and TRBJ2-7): DTGVSQNPRHKITKRGQNVTFRCDPISEHNRLYWYRQTLGQGPEFLTYFQNEAQLEKSRLLSDRFSAERPKGSFSTLEIQRTEQGDSAMYLCASSPTGSGGANSYEQYFGPGTRLTVT.

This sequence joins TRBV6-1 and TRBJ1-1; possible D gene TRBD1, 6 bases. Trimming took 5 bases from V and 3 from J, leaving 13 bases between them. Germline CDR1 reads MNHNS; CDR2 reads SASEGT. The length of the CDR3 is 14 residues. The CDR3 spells CASSFTGRDTEAFF. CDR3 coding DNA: TGTGCCAGCAGTTTTACAGGGAGAGACACTGAAGCTTTCTTT.

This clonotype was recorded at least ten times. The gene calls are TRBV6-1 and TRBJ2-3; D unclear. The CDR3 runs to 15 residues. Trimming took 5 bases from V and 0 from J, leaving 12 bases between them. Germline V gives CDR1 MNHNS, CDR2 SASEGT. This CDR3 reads CASSHFGPSTDTQYF. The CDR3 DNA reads TGTGCCAGCAGTCACTTTGGCCCTAGCACAGATACGCAGTATTTT.

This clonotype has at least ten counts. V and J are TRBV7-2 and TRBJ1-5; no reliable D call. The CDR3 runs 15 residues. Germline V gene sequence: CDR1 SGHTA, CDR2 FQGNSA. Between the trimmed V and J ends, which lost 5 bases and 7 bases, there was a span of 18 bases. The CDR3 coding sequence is TGTGCCAGCAGCCCCCCTGGGAGGGAGGGACAGCCCCAGCATTTT. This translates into CASSPPGREGQPQHF.

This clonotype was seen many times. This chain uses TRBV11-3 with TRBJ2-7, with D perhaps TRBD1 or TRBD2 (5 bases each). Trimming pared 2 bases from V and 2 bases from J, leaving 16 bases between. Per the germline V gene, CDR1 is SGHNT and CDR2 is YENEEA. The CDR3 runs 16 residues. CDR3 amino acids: CASSLIAGTDAYEQYF. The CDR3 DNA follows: TGTGCCAGCAGCTTAATCGCCGGGACCGACGCCTACGAGCAGTACTTC.

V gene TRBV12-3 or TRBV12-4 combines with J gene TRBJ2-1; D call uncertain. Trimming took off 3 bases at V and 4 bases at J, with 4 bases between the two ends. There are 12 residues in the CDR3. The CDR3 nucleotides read TGTGCCAGCAGTTTGGATTACAATGAGCAGTTCTTC. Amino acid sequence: CASSLDYNEQFF.

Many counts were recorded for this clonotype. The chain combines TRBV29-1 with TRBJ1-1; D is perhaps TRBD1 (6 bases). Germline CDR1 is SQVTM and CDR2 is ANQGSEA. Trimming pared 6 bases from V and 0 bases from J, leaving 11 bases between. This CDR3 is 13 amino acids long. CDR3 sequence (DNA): TGCAGCGTAGGGACACTGATGAACACTGAAGCTTTCTTT. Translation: CSVGTLMNTEAFF.

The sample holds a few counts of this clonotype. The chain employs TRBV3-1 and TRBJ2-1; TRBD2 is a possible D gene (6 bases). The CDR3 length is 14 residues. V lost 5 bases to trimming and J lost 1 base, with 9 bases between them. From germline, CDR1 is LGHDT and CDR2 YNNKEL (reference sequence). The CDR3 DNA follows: TGTGCCAGCAGCTGGGGGGAGTCCTACAATGAGCAGTTCTTC. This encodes CASSWGESYNEQFF.

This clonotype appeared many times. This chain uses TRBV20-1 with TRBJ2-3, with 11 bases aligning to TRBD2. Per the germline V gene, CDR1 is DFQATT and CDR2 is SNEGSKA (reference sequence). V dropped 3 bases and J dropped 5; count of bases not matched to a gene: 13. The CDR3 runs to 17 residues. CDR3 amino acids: CSASELAGVGRGDTQYF. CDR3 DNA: TGCAGTGCTAGCGAACTAGCGGGAGTAGGGCGTGGAGATACGCAGTATTTT.

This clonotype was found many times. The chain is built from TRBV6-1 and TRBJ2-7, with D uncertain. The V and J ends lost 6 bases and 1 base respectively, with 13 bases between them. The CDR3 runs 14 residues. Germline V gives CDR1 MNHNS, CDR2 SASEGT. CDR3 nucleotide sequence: TGTGCCAGCAGCCCAGACGGAGCTTCCTACGAGCAGTACTTC. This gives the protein CASSPDGASYEQYF.

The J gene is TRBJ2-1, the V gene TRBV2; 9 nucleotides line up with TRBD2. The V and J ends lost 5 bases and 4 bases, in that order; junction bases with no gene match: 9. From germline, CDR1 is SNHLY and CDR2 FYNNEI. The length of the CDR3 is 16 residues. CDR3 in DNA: TGTGCCAGCAGTTTGATGGCGGGGGGGGTGTACAATGAGCAGTTCTTC. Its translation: CASSLMAGGVYNEQFF.

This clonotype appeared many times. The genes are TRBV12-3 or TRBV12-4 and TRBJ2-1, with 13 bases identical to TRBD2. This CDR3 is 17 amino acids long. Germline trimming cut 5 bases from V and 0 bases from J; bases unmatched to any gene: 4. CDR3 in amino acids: CASSAGLAGNSYNEQFF. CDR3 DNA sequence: TGTGCCAGCAGTGCGGGACTAGCGGGGAACTCCTACAATGAGCAGTTCTTC.

The CDR3 sequence is CASSQPGGTQYF. The CDR3 nucleotides are TGTGCCAGCAGCCAACCCGGGGGGACCCAGTACTTC. The genes are TRBV3-1 and TRBJ2-5, with D possibly being TRBD2 (6 bases). The length of the CDR3 is 12 residues. CDR1 LGHDT and CDR2 YNNKEL come from the germline V gene (reference sequence). Trimming stripped 2 bases from V and 7 bases from J, with 8 bases between.

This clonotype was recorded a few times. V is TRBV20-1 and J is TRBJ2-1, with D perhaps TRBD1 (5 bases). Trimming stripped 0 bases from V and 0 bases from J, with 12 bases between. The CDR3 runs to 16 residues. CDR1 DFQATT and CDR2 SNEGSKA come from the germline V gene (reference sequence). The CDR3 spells CSARDDLGPSYNEQFF. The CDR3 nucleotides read TGCAGTGCTAGAGATGACTTGGGGCCCTCCTACAATGAGCAGTTCTTC.